The rows below give T cell receptor beta chains drawn from one sample of a study of blood T cell repertoires in COVID-19. Produced via immunoSEQ multiplex PCR; TCRdb's table is partial and in-frame only. The sample yields approximately 120,000 clones, 65% to 90% seen once. The sequencing sample was made of peripheral blood. These receptor sequences come from an elderly man with active or convalescent COVID-19. The CDR3 runs from the conserved cysteine through the conserved F or W. The D gene is left open where the match is weak. Clone size is shown for a subset of rows, as once, few, many or a class of expanded clone.

j_call: TRBJ2-7
v_call: TRBV5-1
cdr3_length: 16
clone_size: -
d_call: -
cdr3_nt: TGCGCCAGCAGCCCGGATCCGGGACAAAACTCCTACGAGCAGTACTTC
cdr3_aa: CASSPDPGQNSYEQYF

j_call: TRBJ2-1
v_call: TRBV7-7
cdr3_length: 15
clone_size: -
d_call: -
cdr3_nt: TGTGCCAGCAGCCGCAAAGGGAGCTCCTACAATGAGCAGTTCTTC
cdr3_aa: CASSRKGSSYNEQFF

j_call: TRBJ2-7
v_call: TRBV7-2
cdr3_length: 14
clone_size: -
d_call: TRBD2
cdr3_nt: TGTGCCAGCAGTCTAGCGGGACAAGTATATGAGCAGTACTTC
cdr3_aa: CASSLAGQVYEQYF

j_call: TRBJ2-2
v_call: TRBV5-1
cdr3_length: 14
clone_size: -
d_call: -
cdr3_nt: TGCGCCAGCAGCTGGGCGACGAACACCGGGGAGCTGTTTTTT
cdr3_aa: CASSWATNTGELFF

j_call: TRBJ1-1
v_call: TRBV19
cdr3_length: 14
clone_size: -
d_call: -
cdr3_nt: TGTGCCAGTACGGACGGACAGCTGAACACTGAAGCTTTCTTT
cdr3_aa: CASTDGQLNTEAFF

j_call: TRBJ2-7
v_call: TRBV5-1
cdr3_length: 14
clone_size: few
d_call: -
cdr3_nt: TGCGCCAGCAGCTTGGGGCAGGGCTCCTACGAGCAGTACTTC
cdr3_aa: CASSLGQGSYEQYF

j_call: TRBJ2-7
v_call: TRBV6-5
cdr3_length: 14
clone_size: -
d_call: TRBD2
cdr3_nt: TGTGCCAGCAGAGGGGCTAGCGGCCCCTACGAGCAGTACTTC
cdr3_aa: CASRGASGPYEQYF

j_call: TRBJ1-2
v_call: TRBV7-9
cdr3_length: 16
clone_size: -
d_call: -
cdr3_nt: TGTGCCAGCAGCTTAGTGGCATCGGCAGGGAAGGGTGGCTACACCTTC
cdr3_aa: CASSLVASAGKGGYTF

j_call: TRBJ1-6
v_call: TRBV7-2
cdr3_length: 15
clone_size: -
d_call: -
cdr3_nt: TGTGCCAGCAGCTTCGGCAGGGGTTATAATTCACCCCTCCACTTT
cdr3_aa: CASSFGRGYNSPLHF

j_call: TRBJ2-7
v_call: TRBV6-1
cdr3_length: 16
clone_size: -
d_call: -
cdr3_nt: TGTGCCAGCAGTGCTTCGGAGGGCAGGGCTAGGGTGGAGCAGTACTTC
cdr3_aa: CASSASEGRARVEQYF

j_call: TRBJ2-3
v_call: TRBV12-5
cdr3_length: 16
clone_size: -
d_call: TRBD2
cdr3_nt: TGTGCTAGTGGTTTTACAAGCGGGAGGGCCCCAGATACGCAGTATTTT
cdr3_aa: CASGFTSGRAPDTQYF

j_call: TRBJ2-1
v_call: TRBV4-1
cdr3_length: 14
clone_size: -
d_call: -
cdr3_nt: TGCGCCAGCAGCCAAGATCCTTCCTACAATGAGCAGTTCTTC
cdr3_aa: CASSQDPSYNEQFF

j_call: TRBJ1-1
v_call: TRBV12-3/TRBV12-4
cdr3_length: 13
clone_size: -
d_call: -
cdr3_nt: TGTGCCAGCACCAGACAGAGAAACACTGAAGCTTTCTTT
cdr3_aa: CASTRQRNTEAFF

j_call: TRBJ2-6
v_call: TRBV27
cdr3_length: 15
clone_size: -
d_call: -
cdr3_nt: TGTGCCAGCAGTCTACAGGGAAATGGGGCCAACGTCCTGACTTTC
cdr3_aa: CASSLQGNGANVLTF

j_call: TRBJ2-7
v_call: TRBV5-4
cdr3_length: 13
clone_size: -
d_call: TRBD1
cdr3_nt: TGTGCCAGCAGCCCGACAGGGTCCTACGAGCAGTACTTC
cdr3_aa: CASSPTGSYEQYF

j_call: TRBJ1-1
v_call: TRBV6-5
cdr3_length: 14
clone_size: -
d_call: -
cdr3_nt: TGTGCCAGCAGTTATCAACAAAGGAACACTGAAGCTTTCTTT
cdr3_aa: CASSYQQRNTEAFF

j_call: TRBJ2-1
v_call: TRBV6-2/TRBV6-3
cdr3_length: 17
clone_size: -
d_call: TRBD1
cdr3_nt: TGTGCCAGCAGCCCATCGTTCGGGACAGGGTTCTACAATGAGCAGTTCTTC
cdr3_aa: CASSPSFGTGFYNEQFF

j_call: TRBJ2-3
v_call: TRBV7-3
cdr3_length: 16
clone_size: -
d_call: -
cdr3_nt: TGTGCCAGCAGCCCTAGGGGCGGGGGCCGGGGAGATACGCAGTATTTT
cdr3_aa: CASSPRGGGRGDTQYF

j_call: TRBJ1-1
v_call: TRBV14
cdr3_length: 14
clone_size: -
d_call: -
cdr3_nt: TGTGCCAGCAGCCAAAATACAGGAAACACTGAAGCTTTCTTT
cdr3_aa: CASSQNTGNTEAFF

j_call: TRBJ1-1
v_call: TRBV3-1/TRBV3-2
cdr3_length: 14
clone_size: -
d_call: -
cdr3_nt: TGTGCCAGCAGCCAAGGAGGGGGAAACACTGAAGCTTTCTTT
cdr3_aa: CASSQGGGNTEAFF

j_call: TRBJ2-1
v_call: TRBV4-3
cdr3_length: 18
clone_size: -
d_call: TRBD2
cdr3_nt: TGCGCCAGCAGCCAAGATCCCAGCGGGAGACTAACCTACAATGAGCAGTTCTTC
cdr3_aa: CASSQDPSGRLTYNEQFF

j_call: TRBJ2-1
v_call: TRBV27
cdr3_length: 16
clone_size: -
d_call: -
cdr3_nt: TGTGCCAGCAGGGCTCCGGGGAGATCGGTACACAATGAGCAGTTCTTC
cdr3_aa: CASRAPGRSVHNEQFF

j_call: TRBJ2-7
v_call: TRBV18
cdr3_length: 15
clone_size: -
d_call: -
cdr3_nt: TGTGCCAGCTCACTGGGTAGGGGACAAATATACGAGCAGTACTTC
cdr3_aa: CASSLGRGQIYEQYF

j_call: TRBJ2-5
v_call: TRBV9
cdr3_length: 15
clone_size: -
d_call: TRBD2
cdr3_nt: TGTGCCAGCAGCAGACTAGCGGGGGGGCAAGAGACCCAGTACTTC
cdr3_aa: CASSRLAGGQETQYF

j_call: TRBJ1-3
v_call: TRBV2
cdr3_length: 14
clone_size: -
d_call: -
cdr3_nt: TGTGCCAGCAGTGATAGTGGCTCTGGAAACACCATATATTTT
cdr3_aa: CASSDSGSGNTIYF

j_call: TRBJ2-3
v_call: TRBV4-1
cdr3_length: 16
clone_size: -
d_call: TRBD1
cdr3_nt: TGCGCCAGCAGCCAAGGGGACAGGCTACTCACAGATACGCAGTATTTT
cdr3_aa: CASSQGDRLLTDTQYF

j_call: TRBJ1-2
v_call: TRBV24-1
cdr3_length: 19
clone_size: -
d_call: TRBD1
cdr3_nt: TGTGCCACCAGTGATCCAAAACCCCGGACAGGGGAATACAACTATGGCTACACCTTC
cdr3_aa: CATSDPKPRTGEYNYGYTF

j_call: TRBJ1-2
v_call: TRBV5-6
cdr3_length: 16
clone_size: -
d_call: TRBD1
cdr3_nt: TGTGCCAGCAGCGGAATCTGGACAGGGGCCGGAGAGGGCTACACCTTC
cdr3_aa: CASSGIWTGAGEGYTF

j_call: TRBJ1-1
v_call: TRBV27
cdr3_length: 16
clone_size: -
d_call: -
cdr3_nt: TGTGCCAGCAGTTTATCGGTCGCAGGTGAGAACACTGAAGCTTTCTTT
cdr3_aa: CASSLSVAGENTEAFF

j_call: TRBJ1-4
v_call: TRBV9
cdr3_length: 16
clone_size: -
d_call: TRBD1
cdr3_nt: TGTGCCAGCAGCGTTGCAGGGGGCTTTACTAATGAAAAACTGTTTTTT
cdr3_aa: CASSVAGGFTNEKLFF

j_call: TRBJ1-2
v_call: TRBV12-3/TRBV12-4
cdr3_length: 13
clone_size: once
d_call: -
cdr3_nt: TGTGCCAGCAGCCCCACAGAGTTCTATGGCTACACCTTC
cdr3_aa: CASSPTEFYGYTF

j_call: TRBJ2-2
v_call: TRBV6-5
cdr3_length: 15
clone_size: -
d_call: TRBD1
cdr3_nt: TGTGCCATCCTACGACAGGGTCCGAACACCGGGGAGCTGTTTTTT
cdr3_aa: CAILRQGPNTGELFF

j_call: TRBJ2-7
v_call: TRBV6-2/TRBV6-3
cdr3_length: 13
clone_size: -
d_call: -
cdr3_nt: TGTGCCAGCAGTCTCACGACAGTGGGAGAGCAGTACTTC
cdr3_aa: CASSLTTVGEQYF

j_call: TRBJ2-5
v_call: TRBV19
cdr3_length: 14
clone_size: few
d_call: -
cdr3_nt: TGTGCCAGTACCTCCAGGGGTCGGGAAGAGACCCAGTACTTC
cdr3_aa: CASTSRGREETQYF

j_call: TRBJ2-2
v_call: TRBV15
cdr3_length: 13
clone_size: -
d_call: -
cdr3_nt: TGTGCCACCAGCAGAGGGGAGCCCGGGGAGCTGTTTTTT
cdr3_aa: CATSRGEPGELFF

j_call: TRBJ2-5
v_call: TRBV5-1
cdr3_length: 17
clone_size: -
d_call: TRBD2
cdr3_nt: TGCGCCAGCAGCTTGGACCTAGCGGGAGGTTCACGGGAGACCCAGTACTTC
cdr3_aa: CASSLDLAGGSRETQYF

j_call: TRBJ2-1
v_call: TRBV11-3
cdr3_length: 15
clone_size: once
d_call: TRBD2
cdr3_nt: TGTGCCAGCAGCTTAGTGGCTAGCGGGAAAAATGAGCAGTTCTTC
cdr3_aa: CASSLVASGKNEQFF

j_call: TRBJ1-5
v_call: TRBV18
cdr3_length: 16
clone_size: -
d_call: -
cdr3_nt: TGTGCCAGCTCACCACCGAACAATCTAGGGGTTCAGCCCCAGCATTTT
cdr3_aa: CASSPPNNLGVQPQHF

j_call: TRBJ2-2
v_call: TRBV7-2
cdr3_length: 17
clone_size: once
d_call: TRBD2
cdr3_nt: TGTGCCAGCAGCGCCAGACTAGCGGGAGGGCCTGACGGGGAGCTGTTTTTT
cdr3_aa: CASSARLAGGPDGELFF

j_call: TRBJ1-3
v_call: TRBV12-3/TRBV12-4
cdr3_length: 13
clone_size: -
d_call: -
cdr3_nt: TGTGCCAGCAGTCGGTCCTCTGGAAACACCATATATTTT
cdr3_aa: CASSRSSGNTIYF

j_call: TRBJ2-3
v_call: TRBV9
cdr3_length: 15
clone_size: -
d_call: TRBD2
cdr3_nt: TGTGCCAGCAGCGTACAAGCGGGGGGGCCAGATACGCAGTATTTT
cdr3_aa: CASSVQAGGPDTQYF

j_call: TRBJ1-4
v_call: TRBV7-2
cdr3_length: 14
clone_size: -
d_call: -
cdr3_nt: TGTGCCAGCAGCCCTACCAGGGGCGATGAAAAACTGTTTTTT
cdr3_aa: CASSPTRGDEKLFF

j_call: TRBJ2-4
v_call: TRBV7-2
cdr3_length: 12
clone_size: -
d_call: -
cdr3_nt: TGTGCCAGCAGCCCGGAGGGAAACATTCAGTACTTC
cdr3_aa: CASSPEGNIQYF

j_call: TRBJ1-6
v_call: TRBV18
cdr3_length: 14
clone_size: -
d_call: -
cdr3_nt: TGTGCCAGCTCACCACGGGACTACGATTCACCCCTCCACTTT
cdr3_aa: CASSPRDYDSPLHF

j_call: TRBJ1-2
v_call: TRBV7-6
cdr3_length: 16
clone_size: -
d_call: -
cdr3_nt: TGTGCCAGCAGCTTAGCAAGTTCGGGGGAGTACTATGGCTACACCTTC
cdr3_aa: CASSLASSGEYYGYTF

j_call: TRBJ1-3
v_call: TRBV30
cdr3_length: 14
clone_size: -
d_call: -
cdr3_nt: TGTGCCTGGAGTTGGGCAGGCTCTGGAAACACCATATATTTT
cdr3_aa: CAWSWAGSGNTIYF

j_call: TRBJ1-4
v_call: TRBV7-8
cdr3_length: 13
clone_size: -
d_call: -
cdr3_nt: TGTGCCAGCAGCCCGTTCAGGGGTGAAAAACTGTTTTTT
cdr3_aa: CASSPFRGEKLFF

j_call: TRBJ2-7
v_call: TRBV2
cdr3_length: 13
clone_size: -
d_call: -
cdr3_nt: TGTGCCAGCAGTGCGGCAGGGTACTACGAGCAGTACTTC
cdr3_aa: CASSAAGYYEQYF

j_call: TRBJ2-6
v_call: TRBV4-1
cdr3_length: 17
clone_size: -
d_call: -
cdr3_nt: TGCGCCAGCAGCCTAACCCTGGCCGGGTCTGGGGCCAACGTCCTGACTTTC
cdr3_aa: CASSLTLAGSGANVLTF

j_call: TRBJ2-1
v_call: TRBV11-3
cdr3_length: 15
clone_size: -
d_call: TRBD1
cdr3_nt: TGTGCCAGCAGCAAACGGACAGGCCCCTACAATGAGCAGTTCTTC
cdr3_aa: CASSKRTGPYNEQFF

j_call: TRBJ1-5
v_call: TRBV18
cdr3_length: 13
clone_size: -
d_call: -
cdr3_nt: TGTGCCAGCTCACCCGGGGGGAATCAGCCCCAGCATTTT
cdr3_aa: CASSPGGNQPQHF

j_call: TRBJ1-1
v_call: TRBV7-2
cdr3_length: 15
clone_size: -
d_call: TRBD1
cdr3_nt: TGTGCCAGCAGCTATACAGGGGACGGGTACACTGAAGCTTTCTTT
cdr3_aa: CASSYTGDGYTEAFF

j_call: TRBJ2-4
v_call: TRBV18
cdr3_length: 14
clone_size: -
d_call: -
cdr3_nt: TGTGCCAGCTCACCAGGGGCGGCCAAAAACATTCAGTACTTC
cdr3_aa: CASSPGAAKNIQYF

j_call: TRBJ2-2
v_call: TRBV4-1
cdr3_length: 16
clone_size: -
d_call: -
cdr3_nt: TGCGCCAGCAGCCAACCGGGACAACCGAACACCGGGGAGCTGTTTTTT
cdr3_aa: CASSQPGQPNTGELFF

j_call: TRBJ2-7
v_call: TRBV7-9
cdr3_length: 14
clone_size: few
d_call: TRBD2
cdr3_nt: TGTGCCAGCAGCCCCAGGGCGGGAGGCTACGAGCAGTACTTC
cdr3_aa: CASSPRAGGYEQYF

j_call: TRBJ2-1
v_call: TRBV30
cdr3_length: 12
clone_size: -
d_call: -
cdr3_nt: TGTGCCTGGAGTGTCGTTAACAATGAGCAGTTCTTC
cdr3_aa: CAWSVVNNEQFF

j_call: TRBJ1-2
v_call: TRBV5-6
cdr3_length: 15
clone_size: -
d_call: -
cdr3_nt: TGTGCCAGCAGCTGGGGGGACGGAGCTAACTATGGCTACACCTTC
cdr3_aa: CASSWGDGANYGYTF